The rows below give T cell receptor beta chains drawn from one sample of a study of ipilimumab plus nivolumab after autologous stem cell transplantation. Profiled with immunoSEQ multiplex PCR; TCRdb holds only in-frame clones, not every one. The sample shows around 16,000 clones, 80% to 85% of them seen only once. Source: PBMCs, taken in a trial of ipilimumab plus nivolumab as post-transplant consolidation. All receptors come from a male donor with diffuse large B-cell lymphoma. The CDR3 runs from the conserved cysteine through the conserved F or W. A D gene is named only where the DNA matches it firmly. Size values are once, few and many counts, or a class for expanded clones, and some rows have none.

clone_size j_call d_call v_call cdr3_aa cdr3_nt
- TRBJ1-1 TRBD1 TRBV5-4 CASSQDRGITEAFF TGTGCCAGCAGCCAGGACAGGGGGATAACTGAAGCTTTCTTT
- TRBJ1-2 TRBD1 TRBV5-6 CASSLFRDREVDGYTF TGTGCCAGCAGCTTGTTCCGGGACAGGGAAGTCGATGGCTACACCTTC
- TRBJ2-6 - TRBV7-9 CASSHSGANVLTF TGTGCCAGCAGTCATTCTGGGGCCAACGTCCTGACTTTC
- TRBJ1-2 - TRBV19 CASSITPRVTNYGYTF TGTGCCAGTAGTATAACGCCCCGGGTTACCAACTATGGCTACACCTTC
- TRBJ1-2 - TRBV6-5 CASSYSGTYGYTF TGTGCCAGCAGTTACTCGGGGACATATGGCTACACCTTC
- TRBJ2-7 TRBD2 TRBV18 CASSPSSLASYEQYF TGTGCCAGCTCACCTTCGTCACTAGCGTCCTACGAGCAGTACTTC
- TRBJ2-1 - TRBV6-6 CASIAGWGSYNEQFF TGTGCCAGCATCGCAGGGTGGGGCTCCTACAATGAGCAGTTCTTC
- TRBJ2-2 - TRBV7-8 CASSLPLKTLGPGELFF TGTGCCAGCAGTCTCCCGTTGAAGACTCTAGGACCCGGGGAGCTGTTTTTT
- TRBJ1-1 - TRBV30 CAWTGGTTEAFF TGTGCCTGGACGGGGGGGACCACTGAAGCTTTCTTT
- TRBJ1-6 - TRBV7-8 CASSLIARGISPLHF TGTGCCAGCAGCTTAATCGCTCGGGGGATCTCACCCCTCCACTTT
- TRBJ2-7 - TRBV19 CASSNALQGTYEQYF TGTGCCAGTAGTAACGCCCTTCAGGGGACCTACGAGCAGTACTTC
- TRBJ2-5 - TRBV6-5 CACPGVQSQETQYF TGCGCTTGTCCCGGGGTTCAATCCCAAGAGACCCAGTACTTC
- TRBJ2-1 TRBD2 TRBV5-1 CASVDLAGNNEQFF TGCGCCAGCGTGGATCTAGCGGGGAACAATGAGCAGTTCTTC
- TRBJ2-7 - TRBV4-3 CASSLGGGTYEQYF TGCGCCAGCAGCCTCGGAGGGGGGACCTACGAGCAGTACTTC
once TRBJ2-1 - TRBV6-6 CASLEVSGGWGNEQFF TGTGCCAGCCTAGAGGTGAGCGGCGGATGGGGCAATGAGCAGTTCTTC
- TRBJ2-4 TRBD2 TRBV28 CASSRRTSGGEGKNIQYF TGTGCCAGCAGTCGACGGACTAGCGGGGGGGAAGGCAAAAACATTCAGTACTTC
- TRBJ2-2 - TRBV6-6 CATGKGQKNTGELFF TGTGCCACCGGAAAAGGACAGAAGAACACCGGGGAGCTGTTTTTT
once TRBJ2-5 - TRBV9 CASSVEPGTQYF TGTGCCAGCAGCGTAGAACCGGGGACCCAGTACTTC
few TRBJ2-6 - TRBV27 CASSLSGSSGANVLTF TGTGCCAGCAGTTTATCGGGGAGCTCTGGGGCCAACGTCCTGACTTTC
- TRBJ1-6 - TRBV19 CASSGDHGSPLHF TGTGCCAGTTCTGGGGACCATGGTTCACCCCTCCACTTT
- TRBJ1-2 - TRBV7-2 CASSLQSLPNYGYTF TGTGCCAGCAGCTTACAGTCGCTACCTAACTATGGCTACACCTTC
- TRBJ2-5 - TRBV9 CASSVDGGWETQYF TGTGCCAGCAGCGTAGACGGGGGCTGGGAGACCCAGTACTTC
- TRBJ2-7 - TRBV2 CASKRDGPSYEQYF TGTGCCAGCAAGAGGGACGGTCCTTCCTACGAGCAGTACTTC
- TRBJ2-3 - TRBV9 CASSGPDGILSTDTQYF TGTGCCAGCAGCGGTCCCGACGGGATTCTCTCCACAGATACGCAGTATTTT
- TRBJ1-3 - TRBV2 CASSVELEGNTIYF TGTGCCAGCAGTGTGGAGTTAGAGGGAAACACCATATATTTT
- TRBJ2-1 - TRBV5-4 CASSLGLTGVDEQFF TGTGCCAGCAGCTTGGGGCTGACGGGGGTGGATGAGCAGTTCTTC
- TRBJ2-5 - TRBV2 CASSVTGTQETQYF TGTGCCAGCAGTGTGACCGGGACGCAAGAGACCCAGTACTTC
once TRBJ2-2 - TRBV30 CAWSGPGHTGELFF TGTGCCTGGAGTGGTCCAGGACACACCGGGGAGCTGTTTTTT
- TRBJ1-2 - TRBV19 CASRGSGPTYGYTF TGTGCCAGTAGGGGGTCGGGGCCTACCTATGGCTACACCTTC
- TRBJ2-3 - TRBV6-1 CASSEDSLGAYSTDTQYF TGTGCCAGCAGTGAAGATAGCTTGGGAGCCTATAGCACAGATACGCAGTATTTT
few TRBJ2-5 - TRBV11-2 CASSQPQETQYF TGTGCCAGCAGCCAGCCCCAAGAGACCCAGTACTTC
- TRBJ2-3 - TRBV6-1 CASSEGRGRPTQYF TGTGCCAGCAGTGAAGGTAGGGGACGGCCTACGCAGTATTTT
- TRBJ1-5 - TRBV28 CASSLYSNQPQHF TGTGCCAGCAGTTTATATAGCAATCAGCCCCAGCATTTT
once TRBJ2-1 - TRBV7-3 CASSLNVGWGVENDEQFF TGTGCCAGCAGCTTAAACGTCGGATGGGGGGTAGAAAACGATGAGCAGTTCTTC
- TRBJ1-2 - TRBV30 CAWSASGPSYTF TGTGCCTGGAGCGCCTCGGGACCCAGCTACACCTTC
- TRBJ2-7 TRBD2 TRBV7-2 CASSARTSGGAHEQYF TGTGCCAGCAGCGCCCGGACTAGCGGGGGGGCACACGAGCAGTACTTC
- TRBJ1-1 - TRBV7-3 CASSPRAGTEAFF TGTGCCAGCAGCCCAAGGGCAGGGACTGAAGCTTTCTTT
few TRBJ1-1 - TRBV2 CASSEGHGALFAFF TGTGCCAGCAGTGAGGGACACGGAGCTCTATTTGCTTTCTTT
- TRBJ2-2 - TRBV15 CATSRVTNTGELFF TGTGCCACCAGCAGAGTTACGAACACCGGGGAGCTGTTTTTT
- TRBJ1-2 - TRBV6-1 CASSEQRYGYTF TGTGCCAGCAGTGAACAAAGATATGGCTACACCTTC
- TRBJ1-1 - TRBV5-1 CASSQLLTGGQRTEAFF TGCGCCAGCAGCCAACTCTTAACCGGGGGTCAGAGGACTGAAGCTTTCTTT
- TRBJ1-4 TRBD1 TRBV4-3 CASSQDLRGRLNEKLFF TGCGCCAGCAGCCAAGATCTCAGGGGGCGGCTAAATGAAAAACTGTTTTTT
- TRBJ2-7 - TRBV4-3 CASSREGHLNTYEQYF TGCGCCAGCAGCCGGGAGGGACACCTAAATACCTACGAGCAGTACTTC
- TRBJ2-3 - TRBV6-5 CASSPFRANTDTQYF TGTGCCAGCAGTCCTTTCAGAGCTAACACAGATACGCAGTATTTT
- TRBJ1-5 - TRBV7-2 CASSFQGPQPQHF TGTGCCAGCAGCTTTCAGGGCCCCCAGCCCCAGCATTTT
- TRBJ1-3 TRBD1 TRBV7-2 CASSPEGGGTGNTIYF TGTGCCAGCAGCCCAGAGGGAGGGGGCACTGGAAACACCATATATTTT
few TRBJ1-2 - TRBV10-3 CAISETSFPGGYGYTF TGTGCCATCAGTGAAACCTCCTTCCCCGGAGGGTATGGCTACACCTTC
- TRBJ1-4 TRBD1 TRBV14 CASSQGPGQFNEKLFF TGTGCCAGCAGCCAAGGCCCGGGACAGTTCAATGAAAAACTGTTTTTT
few TRBJ2-7 - TRBV2 CASSVWGPGNEQYF TGTGCCAGCAGTGTGTGGGGTCCGGGCAACGAGCAGTACTTC
- TRBJ1-2 TRBD1 TRBV6-5 CASSYSIRTGAGGYTF TGTGCCAGCAGTTACTCGATTCGGACAGGGGCAGGTGGCTACACCTTC